This entry features one TCR beta chain sequence. Rectal tissue came from one to two pinch biopsies taken at colonoscopy. Per the germline V gene, CDR1 is SQVTM and CDR2 is ANQGSEA. V was pared by 4 bases and J by 0 bases, with 13 bases between. This CDR3 spans 15 amino acids. This sample is drawn from a study of pediatric ulcerative colitis. This table comes from immunoSEQ multiplex PCR, and its TCRdb copy is limited to in-frame clones, with some not included. There are tens of thousands of clones in the sample; roughly 71% occur only once, and around 7.8% lies in the top ten. Sequenced: gut tissue. V and J are TRBV29-1 and TRBJ1-3; D is ambiguous. The TCR originated in a boy younger than 18 with severe ulcerative colitis. CDR3 sequence: CSVVSGGSSGNTIYF. For the CDR3, the DNA is TGCAGCGTTGTGTCGGGCGGATCCTCTGGAAACACCATATATTTT.